The clone carrying this T cell receptor (beta chain) occurred a few times. This record belongs to a study of blood T cell repertoires in COVID-19. Trimming cost V 4 bases and J 1 base; bases outside gene matches: 9. The CDR3 runs 18 residues. Germline loops: CDR1 MGHDK, CDR2 SYGVNS. Authors' methods: Amplification of reference gene primers provided the estimated nucleated cell counts. TCRdb's copy holds only in-frame clones and misses some; the assay was immunoSEQ multiplex PCR. V and J calls plus clone size are reproduced from that table; the DNA served to infer D and trimming. The data contain approximately 200,000 clones, about 90% of them singletons.

The sample comprised peripheral blood. The chain uses TRBV25-1 and TRBJ2-4, with 11 positions matching TRBD2. The sequence came from a man younger than 35 with active or convalescent COVID-19. CDR3 sequence reads: CASSVALSGREAKNIQYF. The CDR3 nucleotides are TGTGCCAGCAGTGTAGCCCTTAGCGGGAGGGAGGCCAAAAACATTCAGTACTTC.